These 17 T cell receptor beta chains originate from one sample sequenced in a study of blood T cell repertoires in COVID-19. TCRdb's copy holds only in-frame clones and misses some; the assay was immunoSEQ multiplex PCR. The data show approximately 100,000 clones, 80% to 90% seen once. Specimen: peripheral blood. Every receptor here comes from a woman aged 25-40 years with acute or convalescent COVID-19.

This chain joins TRBV5-6 and TRBJ2-5; D uncertain. The V end was cut by 4 bases, the J end by 4 bases, with 8 bases between. Germline CDR1 is SGHDT and CDR2 is YYEEEE. This CDR3 region has 12 residues. CDR3 nucleotide sequence: TGTGCCAGCAGCCTTTCTACAGAGACCCAGTACTTC. This sequence encodes CASSLSTETQYF.

To note about this clone: The sample carries other DNA sequences with the same CDR3. The chain combines TRBV28 with TRBJ2-3, with TRBD2 as a possible D gene (5 bases). Germline loops: CDR1 MDHEN, CDR2 SYDVKM. This CDR3 has 15 amino acids. V lost 2 bases, J lost 1 base, and 10 bases lay in between. The CDR3 DNA follows: TGTGCCAGCAGTTTAGAGGGCGGCGGCACAGATACGCAGTATTTT. The encoded protein is CASSLEGGGTDTQYF.

The rearrangement uses TRBV5-1 and TRBJ2-6; D perhaps matches TRBD2 (7 bases). V shed 4 bases and J shed 0 bases, with 14 bases lying between them. CDR3 length: 17 amino acids. Germline assignment: CDR1 SGHRS and CDR2 YFSETQ. CDR3 sequence reads: CASSAGDIYSGANVLTF. The CDR3 DNA follows: TGCGCCAGCAGCGCGGGGGACATTTACTCTGGGGCCAACGTCCTGACTTTC.

This chain joins TRBV7-2 and TRBJ2-1, with 9 nucleotides matching TRBD2. The CDR3 extends over 15 amino acids. J gave up 10 bases and V 0 bases, and 7 bases lay outside the gene matches. The germline V gene has CDR1 SGHTA and CDR2 FQGNSA. The CDR3 spells CASSLARLAAGEQFF. CDR3 nucleotide sequence: TGTGCCAGCAGCTTAGCGAGACTAGCGGCCGGCGAGCAGTTCTTC.

Concerning this clone itself: An end of the junction differs from the germline gene, which may be a read error. J is TRBJ2-4 and V is TRBV11-2; 9 nucleotides align to TRBD1. Germline V gene lookup returns CDR1 SGHAT and CDR2 FQNNGV. This CDR3 is built from 15 residues. The CDR3 region has the DNA TGTGCCAGCAGCAGCACCTATGGTCCGGGACAGGGTTGTCACTTC. Its translation: CASSSTYGPGQGCHF.

This chain links TRBV7-9 with TRBJ1-1; D is uncertain. The CDR3 covers 11 residues. Germline CDR1 SEHNR, CDR2 FQNEAQ (reference sequence). V lost 8 bases and J lost 3, with 7 bases in between. CDR3 region: CASGRDTEAFF. CDR3 nucleotide sequence: TGTGCCAGCGGGAGAGACACTGAAGCTTTCTTT.

This clone occurred once. The chain carries TRBV24-1 and TRBJ1-3; D possibly corresponds to TRBD1 (5 bases). CDR1 is KGHDR and CDR2 is SFDVKD in the germline V gene. This CDR3 region has 13 residues. V lost 9 bases, J lost 3 bases, and 11 bases lay in between. For the CDR3, the DNA is TGTGCCACCCAAGGGACTTATGGAAACACCATATATTTT. Its protein is CATQGTYGNTIYF.

The chain joins TRBV10-3 to TRBJ1-6; D gene unclear. This CDR3 has 13 amino acids. Germline CDR1 ENHRY, CDR2 SYGVKD. Trimming removed 6 bases at V and 7 bases at J, with 10 bases between. Here the CDR3 reads CAIREQMNSPLHF. The CDR3 DNA reads TGTGCCATCAGGGAACAGATGAATTCACCCCTCCACTTT.

This chain joins TRBV6-6 and TRBJ2-7; D possibly corresponds to TRBD1 (5 bases). The CDR3 runs 15 residues. CDR1 MNHNY and CDR2 SVGAGI come from the germline V gene (reference sequence). The V end was cut by 2 bases, the J end by 5 bases, with 16 bases between. DNA for the CDR3: TGTGCCAGCAGTTACATTACAGGTATTCCCCACGAGCAGTACTTC. Protein sequence: CASSYITGIPHEQYF.

The chain employs TRBV27 and TRBJ2-2, with D possibly matching TRBD1 (5 bases). V gave up 5 bases and J gave up 0 bases, with 13 bases separating them. The CDR3 sequence is 16 residues long. Germline V gene sequence: CDR1 MNHEY, CDR2 SMNVEV (reference sequence). As DNA, the CDR3 is TGTGCCAGCAGTCGAACCAGGGCCACGAACACCGGGGAGCTGTTTTTT. This sequence encodes CASSRTRATNTGELFF.

This clone was recorded once. This chain links TRBV6-5 with TRBJ1-2, with D uncertain. Germline assignment: CDR1 MNHEY and CDR2 SVGAGI. This CDR3 has 12 residues. Trimming stripped 6 bases from V and 2 bases from J, with 7 bases between. The CDR3 sequence: CASSPHNYGYTF. The CDR3 nucleotides read TGTGCCAGCAGCCCACACAACTATGGCTACACCTTC.

The chain combines TRBV5-1 with TRBJ1-4; 9 bases line up with TRBD1. The CDR3 is 17 amino acids. After removal of 3 bases from V and 0 bases from J, the junction contained 6 bases not matched to a gene. Germline V gives CDR1 SGHRS, CDR2 YFSETQ. CDR3 nucleotide sequence: TGCGCCAGCAGCTACGGACAGGGGTTTGCAACTAATGAAAAACTGTTTTTT. Amino acids: CASSYGQGFATNEKLFF.

In this sample, this clone turned up once. The V call is TRBV12-3 or TRBV12-4, the J call TRBJ2-7; the match to TRBD1 covers 7 bases. V lost 4 bases and J lost 5; bases outside the gene matches: 5. This CDR3 has 13 residues. The CDR3 spells CASSSRTGDEQYF. The DNA of the CDR3 is TGTGCCAGCAGTTCTCGGACAGGCGACGAGCAGTACTTC.

The genes are TRBV7-9 and TRBJ1-2; TRBD1 agrees at 7 bases. V was pared by 1 base and J by 1 base, with 6 bases of the junction left unmatched. Looked up from germline, CDR1 is SEHNR and CDR2 is FQNEAQ (reference sequence). This CDR3 region has 16 residues. The CDR3 bases are TGTGCCAGCAGCTTAGGTACAGGGGCGGATAACTATGGCTACACCTTC. This codes for CASSLGTGADNYGYTF.

V gene TRBV11-2 combines with J gene TRBJ2-3; 9 bases align to TRBD1. The CDR3 is made up of 17 amino acids. J was trimmed by 0 bases and V by 5 bases; bases with no gene match: 9. The germline V gene has CDR1 SGHAT and CDR2 FQNNGV. The CDR3 coding sequence is TGTGCCAGCAGCAACCGAGGACAGGGGTTTAGCACAGATACGCAGTATTTT. This codes for CASSNRGQGFSTDTQYF.

The chain joins TRBV5-6 to TRBJ2-1; 8 bases align to TRBD1. This CDR3 comprises 15 residues. Trimming cost V 4 bases and J 7 bases; bases outside gene matches: 10. Germline CDR1 and CDR2: SGHDT and YYEEEE. The CDR3 region is CASSGPDREINEQFF. In DNA form, the CDR3 reads TGTGCCAGCAGCGGCCCGGACAGGGAGATTAATGAGCAGTTCTTC.

By frequency in the sample, this clone is medium-sized (0.01 to 0.1%). This chain connects TRBV24-1 to TRBJ2-1; 7 bases map to TRBD2. CDR1 is KGHDR, CDR2 SFDVKD, per germline. The trim removed 6 bases at V and 1 base at J, leaving 11 bases unmatched. This CDR3 has 17 residues. The CDR3 DNA follows: TGTGCCACCAGTCGACTCGGGCCTAGCGGATCCTACAATGAGCAGTTCTTC. Its protein is CATSRLGPSGSYNEQFF.